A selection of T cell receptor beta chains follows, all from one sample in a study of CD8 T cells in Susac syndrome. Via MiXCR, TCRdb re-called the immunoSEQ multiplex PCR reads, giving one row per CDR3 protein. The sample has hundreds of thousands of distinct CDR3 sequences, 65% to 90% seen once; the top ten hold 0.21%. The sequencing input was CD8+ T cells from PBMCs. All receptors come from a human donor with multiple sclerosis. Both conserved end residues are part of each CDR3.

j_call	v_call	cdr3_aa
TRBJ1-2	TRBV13	CASSPPGSNYGYTF
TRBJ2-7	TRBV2	CASRRTGLLNEQYF
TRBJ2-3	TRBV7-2	CASSLNLVSDTQYF
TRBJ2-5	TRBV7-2	CASSLVWVRGAPLETQYF
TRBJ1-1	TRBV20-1	CSARDAWDLNTEAFF
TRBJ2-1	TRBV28	CATRENSYNEQFF
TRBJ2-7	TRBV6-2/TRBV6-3	CASGLALYEQYF
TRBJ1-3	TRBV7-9	CASSFPPAENSGNTIYF
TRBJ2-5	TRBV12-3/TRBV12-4	CASSLDGRGAGYQETQYF
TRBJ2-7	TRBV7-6	CASSLALGRGASGAGGDEQYF
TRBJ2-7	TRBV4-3	CASSQEGFYEQYF
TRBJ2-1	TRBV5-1	CASGANPDLLSYNEQFF
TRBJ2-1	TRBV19	CASSPTSGRYNEQFF
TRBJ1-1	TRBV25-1	CASSGGEGTEAFF
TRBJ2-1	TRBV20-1	CSASRGDGGNEQFF
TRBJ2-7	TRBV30	CAWKGGASQYEQYF
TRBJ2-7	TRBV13	CASSQRSGYEQYF
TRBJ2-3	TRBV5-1	CASSGGLAGAGDTQYF
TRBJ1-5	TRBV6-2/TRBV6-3	CASSIGQGFNQPQHF
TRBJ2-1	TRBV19	CASSTKRELINEQFF
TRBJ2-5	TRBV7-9	CASSSTGIKETQYF
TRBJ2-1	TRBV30	CAWSVLAGVYNEQFF
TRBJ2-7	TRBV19	CASSIDPEGLYEQYF
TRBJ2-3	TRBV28	CASSRLSSTDTQYF
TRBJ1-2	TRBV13	CASTDGVGDALYGYTF
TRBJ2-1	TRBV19	CASSILAGGGNEQFF
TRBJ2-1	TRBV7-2	CASSSPRREGLLGNEQFF
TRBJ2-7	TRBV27	CASSLSPASYEQYF
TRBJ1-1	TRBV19	CASSMTGWGTEAFF
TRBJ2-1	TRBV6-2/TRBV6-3	CASSYSWVGEQFF
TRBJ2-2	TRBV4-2	CASSPPLTGLPSGANTGELFF
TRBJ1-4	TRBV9	CASSGLGDEKLFF
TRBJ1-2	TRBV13	CASSLGETPPNGYTF
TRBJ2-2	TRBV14	CASRLGFEGLADTGELFF
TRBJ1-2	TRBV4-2	CASSQELGSPSYGYTF
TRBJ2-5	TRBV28	CASSLFAGGEETQYF
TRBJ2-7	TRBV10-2	CASSEGSWSSYEQYF